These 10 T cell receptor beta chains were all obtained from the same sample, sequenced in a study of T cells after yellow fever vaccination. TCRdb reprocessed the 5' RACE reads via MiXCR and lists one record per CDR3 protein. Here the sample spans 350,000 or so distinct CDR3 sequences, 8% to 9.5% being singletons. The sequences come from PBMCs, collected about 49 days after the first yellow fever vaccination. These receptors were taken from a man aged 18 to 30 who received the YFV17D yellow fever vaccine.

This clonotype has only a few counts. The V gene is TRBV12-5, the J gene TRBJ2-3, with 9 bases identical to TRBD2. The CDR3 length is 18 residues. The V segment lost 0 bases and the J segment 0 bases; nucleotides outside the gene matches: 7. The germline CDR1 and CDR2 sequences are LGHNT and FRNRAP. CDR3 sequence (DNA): TGTGCTAGTGGTTTGGTCAGGGGGACTAGCCCTAGCACAGATACGCAGTATTTT. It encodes CASGLVRGTSPSTDTQYF.

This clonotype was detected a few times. DNA of the CDR3: TGCGCCAGCAGCATCGATAGCGGGAGAGAGACCCAGTACTTC. Its translation: CASSIDSGRETQYF. The chain employs TRBV5-1 and TRBJ2-5; 9 nucleotides align to TRBD2. The CDR3 totals 14 residues. Losses at the gene ends were 4 bases for V and 4 bases for J; bases not matched to a gene: 5. Per germline, CDR1 SGHRS and CDR2 YFSETQ.

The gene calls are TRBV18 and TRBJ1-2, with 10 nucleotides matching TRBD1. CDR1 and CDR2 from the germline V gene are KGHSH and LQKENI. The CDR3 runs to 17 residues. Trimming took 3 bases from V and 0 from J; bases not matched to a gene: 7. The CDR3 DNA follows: TGTGCCAGCTCACCCGGGACAGGGGTTCTCGCTAACTATGGCTACACCTTC. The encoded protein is CASSPGTGVLANYGYTF.

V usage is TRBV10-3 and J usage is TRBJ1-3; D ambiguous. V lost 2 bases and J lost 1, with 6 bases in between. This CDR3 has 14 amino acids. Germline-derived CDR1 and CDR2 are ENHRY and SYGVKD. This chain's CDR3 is CAISEIGSGNTIYF. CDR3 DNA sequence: TGTGCCATCAGTGAGATTGGTTCTGGAAACACCATATATTTT.

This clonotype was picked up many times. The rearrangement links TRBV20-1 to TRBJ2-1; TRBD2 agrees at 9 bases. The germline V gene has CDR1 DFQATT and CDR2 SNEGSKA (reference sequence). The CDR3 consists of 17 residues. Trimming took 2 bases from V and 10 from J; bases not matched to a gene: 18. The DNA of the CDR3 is TGCAGTGCTAGAACTGGGGCACCTAGCGGGGATGGAACGGAGCAGTTCTTC. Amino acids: CSARTGAPSGDGTEQFF.

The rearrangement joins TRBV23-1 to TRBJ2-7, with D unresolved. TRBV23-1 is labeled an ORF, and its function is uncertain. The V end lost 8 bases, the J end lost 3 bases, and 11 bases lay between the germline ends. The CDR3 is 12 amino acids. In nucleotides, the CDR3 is TGCGCCAGCCCATCCCTAGACTACGAGCAGTACGTC. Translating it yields CASPSLDYEQYV.

The CDR3 DNA reads TGCGCCAGCAGCCAAGATAGGGGGGGAACCTTTACAGATACGCAGTATTTT. Encoded protein: CASSQDRGGTFTDTQYF. The chain employs TRBV4-3 and TRBJ2-3, with D tentatively TRBD2 (7 bases). Germline loops: CDR1 LGHNA, CDR2 YSLEER. CDR3 length: 17 amino acids. V was cut by 0 bases and J by 3 bases, with 16 bases left in between.

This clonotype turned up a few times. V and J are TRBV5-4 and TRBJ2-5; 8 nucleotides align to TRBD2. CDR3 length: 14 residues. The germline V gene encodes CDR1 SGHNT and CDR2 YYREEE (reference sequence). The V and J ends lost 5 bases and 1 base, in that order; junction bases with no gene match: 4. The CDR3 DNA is TGTGCCAGCAGTGGCGGGGGGTTCCAAGAGACCCAGTACTTC. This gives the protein CASSGGGFQETQYF.

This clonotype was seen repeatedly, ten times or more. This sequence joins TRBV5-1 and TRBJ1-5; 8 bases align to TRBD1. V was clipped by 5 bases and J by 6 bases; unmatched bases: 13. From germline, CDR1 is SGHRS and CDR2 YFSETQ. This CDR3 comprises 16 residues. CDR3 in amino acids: CASSPTSGGGGQPQHF. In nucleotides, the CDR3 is TGCGCCAGCAGTCCTACCTCAGGGGGCGGGGGTCAGCCCCAGCATTTT.

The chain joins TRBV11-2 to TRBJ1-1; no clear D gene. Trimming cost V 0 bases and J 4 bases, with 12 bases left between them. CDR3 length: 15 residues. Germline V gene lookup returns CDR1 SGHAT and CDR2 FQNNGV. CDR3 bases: TGTGCCAGCAGCTTAGATCGACGGGTAGCCACTGAAGCTTTCTTT. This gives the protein CASSLDRRVATEAFF.